Listed here are 3 T cell receptor beta chains from one sample, sequenced in a study of blood T cell repertoires in COVID-19. The data were produced by immunoSEQ multiplex PCR, yet TCRdb's version contains in-frame clones alone and is incomplete. The sample lists around 62,000 clones; approximately 85% were seen once. The sample taken for sequencing was peripheral blood. All receptors derive from a man aged 50-59 years with acute or convalescent COVID-19.

The J gene is TRBJ2-5, the V gene TRBV7-8, with D perhaps matching TRBD1 (5 bases). This CDR3 contains 14 residues. V lost 6 bases and J 1 base, leaving 12 bases between the germline ends. Germline V lookup: CDR1 SGHVS, CDR2 FQNEAQ. This chain's CDR3 is CASSLRTFQETQYF. The DNA of the CDR3 is TGTGCCAGCAGTCTCAGGACATTCCAAGAGACCCAGTACTTC.

The chain couples TRBV2 to TRBJ2-7; the match to TRBD1 covers 7 bases. Germline lookup yields CDR1 SNHLY and CDR2 FYNNEI. The junction had 8 bases not matched to a gene; V was cut back by 5 bases and J by 4 bases. This CDR3 has 14 residues. Here the CDR3 reads CASSLLEGAYEQYV. The DNA for the CDR3 is TGTGCCAGCAGTCTCCTCGAGGGGGCATACGAGCAGTACGTC.

In its sample, this clone was seen a few times. V and J are TRBV12-3 or TRBV12-4 and TRBJ1-5; tentatively, D is TRBD1 (5 bases). V shed 6 bases and J shed 4 bases, with 10 bases lying between them. This CDR3 contains 13 residues. This chain's CDR3 is CASRQDGNQPQHF. CDR3 sequence (DNA): TGTGCCAGCAGACAGGACGGGAATCAGCCCCAGCATTTT.